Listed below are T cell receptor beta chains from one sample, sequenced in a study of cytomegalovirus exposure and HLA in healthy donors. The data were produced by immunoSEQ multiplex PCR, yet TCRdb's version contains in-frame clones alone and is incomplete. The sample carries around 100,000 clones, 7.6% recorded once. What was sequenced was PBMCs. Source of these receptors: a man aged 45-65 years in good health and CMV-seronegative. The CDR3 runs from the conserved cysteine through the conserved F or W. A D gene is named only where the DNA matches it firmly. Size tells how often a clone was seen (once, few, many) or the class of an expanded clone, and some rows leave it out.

CDR3aa: CASGLVLSGQANTGELFF
CDR3nt: TGTGCTAGTGGTTTGGTTTTAAGCGGGCAAGCGAACACCGGGGAGCTGTTTTTT
d_gene: NA
v_gene: TRBV12-5
j_gene: TRBJ2-2
abundance: NA

CDR3aa: CASSQASGTSTDTQYF
CDR3nt: TGTGCCAGCAGCCAAGCATCCGGGACTAGCACAGATACGCAGTATTTT
d_gene: NA
v_gene: TRBV4-2
j_gene: TRBJ2-3
abundance: few

CDR3aa: CASSLSHLWNSGKKETQYF
CDR3nt: TGTGCCAGCAGTTTGTCCCACTTGTGGAATAGCGGGAAAAAAGAGACCCAGTACTTC
d_gene: TRBD2
v_gene: TRBV28
j_gene: TRBJ2-5
abundance: few

CDR3aa: CASSLVGQPNTGELFF
CDR3nt: TGTGCCAGCAGCTTAGTAGGACAGCCGAACACCGGGGAGCTGTTTTTT
d_gene: NA
v_gene: TRBV7-3
j_gene: TRBJ2-2
abundance: NA

CDR3aa: CASRMGGPGYGYTF
CDR3nt: TGTGCCAGCAGGATGGGGGGGCCGGGCTATGGCTACACCTTC
d_gene: NA
v_gene: TRBV28
j_gene: TRBJ1-2
abundance: few

CDR3aa: CSVLKLAGVDYEQYF
CDR3nt: TGCAGCGTTCTAAAACTAGCGGGGGTGGACTACGAGCAGTACTTC
d_gene: TRBD2
v_gene: TRBV29-1
j_gene: TRBJ2-7
abundance: few

CDR3aa: CASSSTHRGMSDQPQHF
CDR3nt: TGTGCCAGCAGCAGTACGCATAGGGGGATGTCGGATCAGCCCCAGCATTTT
d_gene: NA
v_gene: TRBV28
j_gene: TRBJ1-5
abundance: NA

CDR3aa: CASSYSRTWYGYSF
CDR3nt: TGTGCCAGCAGTTACTCGCGGACTTGGTATGGCTACTCCTTC
d_gene: NA
v_gene: TRBV6-5
j_gene: TRBJ1-2
abundance: NA

CDR3aa: CASSRDRSNTEAFF
CDR3nt: TGTGCCAGCTCGCGTGACAGGTCTAACACTGAAGCTTTCTTT
d_gene: NA
v_gene: TRBV18
j_gene: TRBJ1-1
abundance: NA

CDR3aa: CASSEGTGTGETQYF
CDR3nt: TGTGCCAGCAGTGAAGGGACAGGGACGGGAGAGACCCAGTACTTC
d_gene: TRBD1
v_gene: TRBV6-1
j_gene: TRBJ2-5
abundance: NA

CDR3aa: CASSSIAGFNEQFF
CDR3nt: TGTGCCAGCAGTTCAATAGCGGGATTCAATGAGCAGTTCTTC
d_gene: TRBD2
v_gene: TRBV28
j_gene: TRBJ2-1
abundance: NA

CDR3aa: CASSQDLGSSYEQYF
CDR3nt: TGTGCCAGCAGCCAAGATCTCGGGAGCTCCTACGAGCAGTACTTC
d_gene: NA
v_gene: TRBV4-2
j_gene: TRBJ2-7
abundance: NA

CDR3aa: CASSSSTGGAFF
CDR3nt: TGTGCCAGCAGCTCGTCGACAGGGGGAGCTTTCTTT
d_gene: TRBD1
v_gene: TRBV7-2
j_gene: TRBJ1-1
abundance: few

CDR3aa: CASSIGTGRADTQYF
CDR3nt: TGTGCCAGTAGTATCGGGACAGGGCGCGCGGATACGCAGTATTTT
d_gene: TRBD1
v_gene: TRBV19
j_gene: TRBJ2-3
abundance: few

CDR3aa: CASIASGTGNTIYF
CDR3nt: TGTGCCAGCATCGCCTCAGGGACTGGAAACACCATATATTTT
d_gene: NA
v_gene: TRBV6-5
j_gene: TRBJ1-3
abundance: few

CDR3aa: CASSYVPGGWSTEAFF
CDR3nt: TGTGCCAGCAGTTACGTCCCAGGGGGATGGAGCACTGAAGCTTTCTTT
d_gene: TRBD1
v_gene: TRBV6-5
j_gene: TRBJ1-1
abundance: few

CDR3aa: CAISWDTGTGYTF
CDR3nt: TGTGCCATCAGTTGGGACACTGGAACGGGCTACACCTTC
d_gene: NA
v_gene: TRBV10-3
j_gene: TRBJ1-2
abundance: few

CDR3aa: CASTLSGVFAYEQYF
CDR3nt: TGTGCCAGCACCCTCTCAGGGGTTTTCGCCTACGAGCAGTACTTC
d_gene: NA
v_gene: TRBV6-1
j_gene: TRBJ2-7
abundance: few

CDR3aa: CASSPIGQGMDTGELFF
CDR3nt: TGCGCCAGCAGCCCGATAGGCCAGGGTATGGACACCGGGGAGCTGTTTTTT
d_gene: NA
v_gene: TRBV5-1
j_gene: TRBJ2-2
abundance: NA

CDR3aa: CASSSRTGSYGYTF
CDR3nt: TGTGCCAGTAGTAGCCGGACAGGCTCCTATGGCTACACCTTC
d_gene: TRBD1
v_gene: TRBV19
j_gene: TRBJ1-2
abundance: few

CDR3aa: CASSGIRSGGTYNGQFF
CDR3nt: TGTGCCAGCAGTGGAATTCGGAGCGGGGGGACCTACAATGGGCAGTTCTTC
d_gene: TRBD2
v_gene: TRBV6-1
j_gene: TRBJ2-1
abundance: NA

CDR3aa: CASSEGGYLAYGYTF
CDR3nt: TGTGCCAGCAGTGAAGGAGGTTATTTAGCGTATGGCTACACCTTC
d_gene: NA
v_gene: TRBV6-1
j_gene: TRBJ1-2
abundance: few

CDR3aa: CASSGGQGSTGELFF
CDR3nt: TGCGCCAGCAGCGGGGGACAGGGGTCCACCGGGGAGCTGTTTTTT
d_gene: TRBD1
v_gene: TRBV5-1
j_gene: TRBJ2-2
abundance: few

CDR3aa: CASLTDSGTDTQYF
CDR3nt: TGTGCCAGCTTGACAGACAGTGGCACAGATACGCAGTATTTT
d_gene: NA
v_gene: TRBV7-2
j_gene: TRBJ2-3
abundance: NA

CDR3aa: CASSQEIGGGGARETQYF
CDR3nt: TGCGCCAGCAGCCAAGAAATCGGTGGCGGGGGGGCCCGAGAGACCCAGTACTTC
d_gene: TRBD2
v_gene: TRBV4-1
j_gene: TRBJ2-5
abundance: NA

CDR3aa: CASSQEGLAFAGTGELFF
CDR3nt: TGCGCCAGCAGCCAAGAGGGACTAGCGTTTGCTGGGACCGGGGAGCTGTTTTTT
d_gene: TRBD2
v_gene: TRBV4-3
j_gene: TRBJ2-2
abundance: NA

CDR3aa: CAILEHSNQPQHF
CDR3nt: TGTGCCATCCTTGAACATAGCAATCAGCCCCAGCATTTT
d_gene: NA
v_gene: TRBV10-3
j_gene: TRBJ1-5
abundance: few

CDR3aa: CASSLTPGQGKETQYF
CDR3nt: TGTGCCAGCAGTTTGACTCCGGGACAGGGAAAAGAGACCCAGTACTTC
d_gene: TRBD1
v_gene: TRBV6-5
j_gene: TRBJ2-5
abundance: few

CDR3aa: CASSFPLSGSTDTQYF
CDR3nt: TGCGCCAGCAGCTTTCCCCTTAGCGGGAGCACAGATACGCAGTATTTT
d_gene: TRBD2
v_gene: TRBV5-1
j_gene: TRBJ2-3
abundance: NA

CDR3aa: CASSVEHFYGYTF
CDR3nt: TGTGCCAGCAGCGTAGAACATTTTTATGGCTACACCTTC
d_gene: NA
v_gene: TRBV9
j_gene: TRBJ1-2
abundance: NA

CDR3aa: CASSLVAGADTIYF
CDR3nt: TGCGCCAGCAGCTTGGTGGCAGGGGCAGACACCATATATTTT
d_gene: NA
v_gene: TRBV5-1
j_gene: TRBJ1-3
abundance: NA

CDR3aa: CASSLRSAGGYNEQFF
CDR3nt: TGTGCCAGCAGCTTGAGGTCGGCGGGAGGTTACAATGAGCAGTTCTTC
d_gene: TRBD2
v_gene: TRBV5-4
j_gene: TRBJ2-1
abundance: NA

CDR3aa: CAISRTGEDGSYEQYF
CDR3nt: TGTGCCATCAGTAGGACAGGGGAAGATGGCTCCTACGAGCAGTACTTC
d_gene: TRBD1
v_gene: TRBV10-3
j_gene: TRBJ2-7
abundance: NA

CDR3aa: CASSSASGSRFF
CDR3nt: TGTGCCAGCAGTTCGGCGAGCGGGAGTCGGTTCTTC
d_gene: TRBD2
v_gene: TRBV28
j_gene: TRBJ2-1
abundance: NA

CDR3aa: CASRTGDSPLHF
CDR3nt: TGCGCCAGCAGGACAGGGGATTCACCCCTCCACTTT
d_gene: TRBD1
v_gene: TRBV10-2
j_gene: TRBJ1-6
abundance: few

CDR3aa: CAHRGGMAVGKLFF
CDR3nt: TGTGCCCACAGGGGTGGTATGGCCGTGGGGAAACTGTTTTTT
d_gene: TRBD1
v_gene: TRBV28
j_gene: TRBJ1-4
abundance: NA

CDR3aa: CASLRGNAYEQYF
CDR3nt: TGTGCCAGCCTACGAGGGAATGCTTACGAGCAGTACTTC
d_gene: NA
v_gene: TRBV28
j_gene: TRBJ2-7
abundance: NA